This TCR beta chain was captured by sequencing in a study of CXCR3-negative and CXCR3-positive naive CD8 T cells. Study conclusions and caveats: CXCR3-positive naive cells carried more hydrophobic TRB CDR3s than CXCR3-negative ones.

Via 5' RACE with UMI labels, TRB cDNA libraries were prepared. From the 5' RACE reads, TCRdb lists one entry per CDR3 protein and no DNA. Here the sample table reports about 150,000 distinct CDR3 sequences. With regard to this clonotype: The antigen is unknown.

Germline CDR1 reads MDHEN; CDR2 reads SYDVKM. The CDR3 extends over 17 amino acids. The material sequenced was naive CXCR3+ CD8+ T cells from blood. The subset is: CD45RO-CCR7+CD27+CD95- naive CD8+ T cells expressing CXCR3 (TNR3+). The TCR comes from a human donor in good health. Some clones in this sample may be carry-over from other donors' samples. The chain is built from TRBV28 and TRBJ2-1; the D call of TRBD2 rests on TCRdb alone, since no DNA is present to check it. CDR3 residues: CASSPAQREVTYNEQFF.